This TCR beta chain was recorded in a study of early stage breast cancer tumors. This CDR3 region has 13 residues. V gave up 5 bases and J gave up 0 bases, with 7 bases separating them. Germline loops: CDR1 SEHNR, CDR2 FQNEAQ (reference sequence). Assay: immunoSEQ multiplex PCR; the TCRdb copy retains only in-frame clones and omits some. The table lists 8,000 to 9,500 clones, approximately 80% of them singletons, with approximately 9% in the top ten. The sample was normal breast tissue next to the tumor. This sequence joins TRBV7-9 and TRBJ1-1; D gene ambiguous. This sequence was found in a person in their sixties or seventies with breast cancer. The CDR3 sequence is CASSPYLNTEAFF. CDR3 DNA sequence: TGTGCCAGCAGCCCGTACTTGAACACTGAAGCTTTCTTT.